The 28 T cell receptor beta chains below come from one sample, sequenced in a study of early T cells in non-severe SARS-CoV-2 infection. Via MiXCR, TCRdb re-called the 5' RACE reads, giving one row per CDR3 protein. The sample gives tens of thousands of distinct CDR3 sequences, around 5% of which show up once; 25% to 30% is in the top ten. Sequencing input: whole blood. Source of these receptors: an adult who was a healthcare worker with PCR-confirmed SARS-CoV-2 infection or an uninfected control (not recorded which).

This clonotype was detected ten times or more. This chain links TRBV4-3 with TRBJ1-1; no reliable D call. V lost 4 bases to trimming and J lost 1 base, with 10 bases between them. Germline CDR1 LGHNA, CDR2 YSLEER. The CDR3 consists of 14 residues. CDR3 DNA sequence: TGCGCCAGCAGCCTTAAGTGGGGGAACACTGAAGCTTTCTTT. Amino acids: CASSLKWGNTEAFF.

This clonotype was observed a handful of times. The chain uses TRBV27 and TRBJ2-2, with 11 bases identical to TRBD1. There are 16 residues in the CDR3. CDR1 is MNHEY and CDR2 is SMNVEV in the germline V gene (reference sequence). The J segment lost 5 bases and the V segment lost 5 bases, leaving 7 bases of the junction unmatched. The chain's CDR3 is CASSRGTGGTTGELFF. CDR3 bases: TGTGCCAGCAGTAGGGGGACAGGGGGTACGACCGGGGAGCTGTTTTTT.

This clonotype has a count of ten or more. The gene calls are TRBV7-2 and TRBJ2-1; D is ambiguous. This CDR3 contains 17 residues. Trimming took off 5 bases at V and 0 bases at J, with 17 bases between the two ends. Germline-derived CDR1 and CDR2 are SGHTA and FQGNSA. CDR3 loop: CASSILRGPSSYNEQFF. CDR3 DNA sequence: TGTGCCAGCAGCATCCTACGCGGCCCGAGCTCCTACAATGAGCAGTTCTTC.

The table lists this clonotype with many counts. The V call is TRBV24-1, the J call TRBJ2-1; TRBD2 might be the D (7 bases). The CDR3 spans 15 residues. V gave up 4 bases and J gave up 6 bases, with 15 bases separating them. CDR1 is KGHDR, CDR2 SFDVKD, per germline. In nucleotides, the CDR3 is TGTGCCACCAGTGACCCCGCGGGGGCGGGCAATGAGCAGTTCTTC. It specifies CATSDPAGAGNEQFF.

This clonotype came up many times. V gene TRBV7-6 combines with J gene TRBJ2-3; the match to TRBD2 covers 8 bases. In germline, CDR1 is SGHVS, CDR2 FNYEAQ. The CDR3 length is 15 residues. The V gene end was trimmed by 1 base and the J gene end by 4 bases; junction bases not matched to a gene: 4. The chain's CDR3 is CASSLGLAHPDTQYF. Written as DNA, the CDR3 is TGTGCCAGCAGCTTAGGACTAGCGCATCCAGATACGCAGTATTTT.

This clonotype was counted many times. V is TRBV7-2 and J is TRBJ1-1; D is uncertain. The CDR3 runs to 13 residues. Per the germline V gene, CDR1 is SGHTA and CDR2 is FQGNSA. V lost 5 bases and J 0 bases, leaving 7 bases between the germline ends. DNA for the CDR3: TGTGCCAGCAGCCAAACAATGAACACTGAAGCTTTCTTT. This gives the protein CASSQTMNTEAFF.

This clonotype was detected many times. The rearrangement links TRBV27 to TRBJ2-7, with a tentative D call TRBD1 (5 bases). Germline V gives CDR1 MNHEY, CDR2 SMNVEV (reference sequence). V was trimmed by 2 bases and J by 0 bases, leaving 11 bases between them. The CDR3 has 15 amino acids. CDR3 coding DNA: TGTGCCAGCAGTTTAGTCAGGGCCCCCTCCTACGAGCAGTACTTC. Translation gives CASSLVRAPSYEQYF.

This sequence joins TRBV28 and TRBJ2-7; TRBD2 aligns across 10 bases. The CDR3 runs to 18 residues. V was pared by 6 bases and J by 4 bases, with 18 bases of the junction left unmatched. Per the germline V gene, CDR1 is MDHEN and CDR2 is SYDVKM. The CDR3 nucleotides are TGTGCCAGCAGGCCACTCAATGCACTAGCGGGGTTCGAGTACGAGCAGTACTTC. Encoded protein: CASRPLNALAGFEYEQYF. Full variable domain (remainder filled in from reference TRBV28 and TRBJ2-7): DVKVTQSSRYLVKRTGEKVFLECVQDMDHENMFWYRQDPGLGLRLIYFSYDVKMKEKGDIPEGYSVSREKKERFSLILESASTNQTSMYLCASRPLNALAGFEYEQYFGPGTRLTVT.

The chain carries TRBV9 and TRBJ2-3; 9 positions agree with TRBD2. The CDR3 is 16 residues long. Trimming removed 4 bases from V and 4 bases from J; junction bases left unmatched: 10. Germline V gene lookup returns CDR1 SGDLS and CDR2 YYNGEE. The chain's CDR3 is CASSPGAGGPADTQYF. As DNA, the CDR3 is TGTGCCAGCAGCCCCGGGGCGGGGGGGCCAGCAGATACGCAGTATTTT.

This clonotype was detected only a few times. V and J are TRBV29-1 and TRBJ1-1; 8 positions agree with TRBD1. J was trimmed by 0 bases and V by 3 bases; bases with no gene match: 3. Germline lookup yields CDR1 SQVTM and CDR2 ANQGSEA. The CDR3 is made up of 14 amino acids. This chain's CDR3 is CSVDDRGLNTEAFF. The CDR3 DNA sequence: TGCAGCGTTGACGACAGGGGACTGAACACTGAAGCTTTCTTT.

This clonotype has ten or more counts. The chain has TRBV19 and TRBJ2-1; possible D gene TRBD2, 6 bases. Germline V lookup: CDR1 LNHDA, CDR2 SQIVND (reference sequence). With 7 bases removed from V and 3 bases from J, the gap between germline ends came to 19 bases. The CDR3 has 16 residues. The CDR3 sequence: CASTGTSLNRYNEQFF. The CDR3 DNA sequence: TGTGCCAGTACCGGGACTTCATTAAACCGCTACAATGAGCAGTTCTTC.

Many counts were recorded for this clonotype. The chain recombines TRBV20-1 with TRBJ1-1, with a tentative D call TRBD1 (5 bases). The CDR3 length is 15 residues. Germline CDR1 is DFQATT and CDR2 is SNEGSKA (reference sequence). The V gene lost 3 bases and the J gene lost 4 bases, with 18 bases spanning the gap. CDR3 residues: CSARSRVGGVTEAFF. The CDR3 DNA sequence: TGCAGTGCTAGGTCTCGGGTAGGAGGGGTCACTGAAGCTTTCTTT.

This clonotype was counted ten times or more. The chain is built from TRBV20-1 and TRBJ2-1; possible D gene TRBD2, 6 bases. The CDR3 contains 15 residues. V lost 2 bases, J lost 3 bases, and 14 bases lay in between. Germline-derived CDR1 and CDR2 are DFQATT and SNEGSKA (reference sequence). This CDR3 is CSARPRRGNYNEQFF. The CDR3, as DNA: TGCAGTGCTAGACCACGCCGGGGGAACTACAATGAGCAGTTCTTC.

This chain connects TRBV5-4 to TRBJ2-4; D not resolved. The length of the CDR3 is 14 residues. Germline values: CDR1 SGHNT, CDR2 YYREEE (reference sequence). V shed 6 bases and J shed 1 base, with 11 bases lying between them. The CDR3 sequence: CASTSSLAKNIQYF. For the CDR3, the DNA is TGTGCCAGCACCTCTTCCCTGGCCAAAAACATTCAGTACTTC.

This clonotype has a count of ten or more. V usage is TRBV5-1 and J usage is TRBJ2-3, with 10 bases fitting TRBD2. The CDR3 has 16 amino acids. V lost 1 base to trimming and J lost 4 bases; unmatched junction nucleotides: 6. In germline, CDR1 is SGHRS, CDR2 YFSETQ. As DNA, the CDR3 is TGCGCCAGCAGCTTGACAGCGGGGGGGATCGCAGATACGCAGTATTTT. Translated, it gives CASSLTAGGIADTQYF. Full variable domain (outside the CDR3, taken from reference TRBV5-1 and TRBJ2-3): KAGVTQTPRYLIKTRGQQVTLSCSPISGHRSVSWYQQTPGQGLQFLFEYFSETQRNKGNFPGRFSGRQFSNSRSEMNVSTLELGDSALYLCASSLTAGGIADTQYFGPGTRLTVL.

This sequence joins TRBV11-2 and TRBJ2-7, with D possibly being TRBD1 or TRBD2 (5 bases each). The CDR3 is made up of 13 amino acids. CDR1 and CDR2 (germline): SGHAT, FQNNGV. Trimming took 3 bases from V and 3 from J, leaving 9 bases between them. The CDR3, as DNA: TGTGCCAGCAGCTTGGGGGACCTCTACGAGCAGTACTTC. This sequence encodes CASSLGDLYEQYF.

This chain uses TRBV24-1 with TRBJ2-3; D may be TRBD1 (6 bases). This CDR3 region has 16 residues. Germline V gene lookup returns CDR1 KGHDR and CDR2 SFDVKD. Deletions cut 3 bases from V and 2 bases from J, with 14 bases between. CDR3 loop: CATSDAGRGLTDTQYF. The CDR3 nucleotides are TGTGCCACCAGTGATGCGGGCAGGGGCCTCACAGATACGCAGTATTTT.

This clonotype was counted many times. The gene calls are TRBV7-9 and TRBJ2-2, with no clear D. From germline, CDR1 is SEHNR and CDR2 FQNEAQ (reference sequence). The V end lost 8 bases, the J end lost 1 base, and 8 bases lay between the germline ends. The CDR3 contains 13 residues. The CDR3 here is CASLWGNTGELFF. The CDR3 DNA is TGTGCCAGCCTCTGGGGGAACACCGGGGAGCTGTTTTTT.

There are many counts of this clonotype. The chain recombines TRBV10-3 with TRBJ2-3; D is unresolved. Germline V CDR1 and CDR2: ENHRY, SYGVKD. The germline V and J ends were trimmed by 2 bases and 4 bases, with 4 bases remaining between them. The CDR3 runs to 12 residues. The CDR3 sequence: CAISELADTQYF. The CDR3, as DNA: TGTGCCATCAGTGAGCTTGCAGATACGCAGTATTTT.

The chain combines TRBV6-1 with TRBJ2-5; D may be TRBD1 (6 bases). The CDR3 has 15 amino acids. Trimming left V 4 bases short and J 2 bases short, with 14 bases between. Per germline, CDR1 MNHNS and CDR2 SASEGT. CDR3 in DNA: TGTGCCAGCAGTGTTACCGGGACACCTCAAGAGACCCAGTACTTC. Encoded protein: CASSVTGTPQETQYF.

This clonotype appeared many times. The V and J genes are TRBV5-1 and TRBJ2-1; perhaps TRBD1 as D (6 bases). This CDR3 spans 15 amino acids. The germline CDR1 and CDR2 sequences are SGHRS and YFSETQ. V lost 0 bases and J lost 6, with 13 bases in between. CDR3 nucleotides: TGCGCCAGCAGCTTGGCGTCAGGGGCGGTCAATGAGCAGTTCTTC. Protein sequence: CASSLASGAVNEQFF.

There are many counts of this clonotype. This chain uses TRBV7-8 with TRBJ2-1; perhaps TRBD1 as D (6 bases). There are 14 residues in the CDR3. CDR1 and CDR2 (germline): SGHVS, FQNEAQ. The V end was cut by 4 bases, the J end by 8 bases, with 15 bases between. CDR3 in DNA: TGTGCCAGCAGCTCGGGACAACCTGGCGATGAGCAGTTCTTC. Protein product: CASSSGQPGDEQFF.

This clonotype has at least ten counts. J is TRBJ2-1 and V is TRBV20-1; 9 nucleotides match TRBD2. The CDR3 is 16 amino acids. Germline trimming cut 2 bases from V and 4 bases from J; bases unmatched to any gene: 9. The germline V gene encodes CDR1 DFQATT and CDR2 SNEGSKA (reference sequence). CDR3 amino acids: CSARTLSGRIYNEQFF. The CDR3 DNA sequence: TGCAGTGCTAGAACTCTCAGCGGGAGGATATACAATGAGCAGTTCTTC.

Note on this clonotype: A single base separates this from a much larger clone, so it may be a read error. The CDR3 DNA sequence: TGTGCCATCAGGCTAGCGGGAGCCTACAATGAGCAGTTCTTC. This sequence encodes CAIRLAGAYNEQFF. The chain uses TRBV27 and TRBJ2-1; 10 bases fit TRBD2. Germline loops: CDR1 MNHEY, CDR2 SMNVEV (reference sequence). CDR3 length equals 14 residues. V was clipped by 10 bases and J by 2 bases; unmatched bases: 5.

Many counts were recorded for this clonotype. The J gene is TRBJ1-1, the V gene TRBV6-2 or TRBV6-3, with no clear D. CDR3 size: 13 residues. Trimming took 2 bases from V and 4 from J, leaving 8 bases between them. Germline values: CDR1 MNHEY, CDR2 SVGEGT. CDR3 residues: CASSYDSITEAFF. DNA for the CDR3: TGTGCCAGCAGTTACGATTCGATCACTGAAGCTTTCTTT.

V gene TRBV11-2 combines with J gene TRBJ2-7; the D call may be TRBD1 or TRBD2 (5 bases each). The CDR3 length is 16 residues. V lost 1 base to trimming and J lost 4 bases, with 17 bases between them. Looked up from germline, CDR1 is SGHAT and CDR2 is FQNNGV. CDR3 loop: CASSLGSDTRGYEQYF. DNA of the CDR3: TGTGCCAGCAGCTTAGGGTCGGACACACGAGGGTACGAGCAGTACTTC.

This clonotype was detected only a few times. The rearrangement links TRBV7-9 to TRBJ1-2; 7 nucleotides line up with TRBD1. This CDR3 comprises 14 residues. Germline assignment: CDR1 SEHNR and CDR2 FQNEAQ (reference sequence). V was pared by 1 base and J by 4 bases, with 3 bases of the junction left unmatched. The CDR3 DNA sequence: TGTGCCAGCAGCTTAGGGGACAGAAGCTATGGCTACACCTTC. Translating gives CASSLGDRSYGYTF.

The genes are TRBV12-3 or TRBV12-4 and TRBJ2-3; 7 nucleotides agree with TRBD1. Trimming at V came to 5 bases and at J to 1 base, leaving 9 bases not matched to a gene. This CDR3 comprises 16 residues. CDR3 region: CASSLQGRARTDTQYF. CDR3 DNA sequence: TGTGCCAGCAGTCTACAGGGGCGAGCACGCACAGATACGCAGTATTTT.